The 26 T cell receptor beta chains reported below all come from one sample, sequenced in a study of cytomegalovirus exposure and HLA in healthy donors. Use of 60 Vbeta and 13 Jbeta primers characterized the PCR. Produced via immunoSEQ multiplex PCR; TCRdb's table is partial and in-frame only. The repertoire holds under 150,000 clones, with 82% as singletons. The sample taken for sequencing was PBMCs. The receptors originated from a male donor in good health and CMV-seronegative.

Comment on this clone: The junction shows a germline mismatch at one end, possibly a read error. V and J are TRBV7-9 and TRBJ1-2; 9 nucleotides agree with TRBD1. CDR3 length equals 12 residues. The germline V gene has CDR1 SEHNR and CDR2 FQNEAQ (reference sequence). The CDR3 bases are TGTTCCAGCAGCTCGGACAGGGGAGACTACACCTTC. Encoded protein: CSSSSDRGDYTF. The full variable domain, its missing parts supplied by reference TRBV7-9 and TRBJ1-2, is DTGVSQNPRHKITKRGQNVTFRCDPISEHNRLYWYRQTLGQGPEFLTYFQNEAQLEKSRLLSDRFSAERPKGSFSTLEIQRTEQGDSAMYLCSSSSDRGDYTFGSGTRLTVV.

The V call is TRBV18, the J call TRBJ2-1, with 9 bases that match TRBD2. CDR3 size: 15 residues. V lost 0 bases and J lost 7; bases outside the gene matches: 4. The germline gives CDR1 KGHSH, CDR2 LQKENI. CDR3 residues: CASSPPSSGNNEQFF. In DNA form, the CDR3 reads TGTGCCAGCTCACCACCGTCTAGCGGGAATAATGAGCAGTTCTTC.

This chain joins TRBV7-2 and TRBJ2-2; perhaps TRBD2 as D (5 bases). CDR1 and CDR2 (germline): SGHTA, FQGNSA. The length of the CDR3 is 13 residues. Trimming removed 7 bases at V and 3 bases at J, with 9 bases between. In DNA, the CDR3 is TGTGCCAGCATCCGGGGTTACACCGGGGAGCTGTTTTTT. Translation: CASIRGYTGELFF.

J is TRBJ2-3 and V is TRBV6-1; 8 bases line up with TRBD2. V dropped 4 bases and J dropped 0; count of bases not matched to a gene: 3. Germline CDR1 and CDR2: MNHNS and SASEGT. The length of the CDR3 is 15 residues. The CDR3 is CASSALAGSTDTQYF. For the CDR3, the DNA is TGTGCCAGCAGTGCCCTAGCGGGTAGCACAGATACGCAGTATTTT.

The chain has TRBV6-5 and TRBJ2-7, with TRBD1 identical over 8 bases. Unmatched junction bases numbered 8, after V lost 7 bases and J lost 3 bases. The CDR3 is made up of 14 amino acids. The V gene's germline CDR1 is MNHEY and CDR2 SVGAGI. CDR3 sequence: CASTTGQEGYEQYF. In DNA, the CDR3 is TGTGCCAGCACTACGGGACAGGAGGGCTACGAGCAGTACTTC.

This chain connects TRBV30 to TRBJ2-5, with 11 bases fitting TRBD1. The last part of the DNA fits TRBJ2-7 better; the J call may be wrong. The germline V gene encodes CDR1 GTSNPN and CDR2 SVGIG (reference sequence). CDR3 length equals 12 residues. This chain's CDR3 is CAWSGTGGEQYF. The CDR3 DNA reads as TGTGCCTGGAGCGGGACAGGGGGCGAGCAGTACTTC.

This chain connects TRBV29-1 to TRBJ2-7, with a weak D call TRBD2 (6 bases). The germline V gene has CDR1 SQVTM and CDR2 ANQGSEA. The CDR3 loop spans 14 amino acids. Trimming shortened V by 1 base and J by 0 bases, and 10 bases separated the two germline ends. The CDR3 DNA is TGCAGCGTTGAAGTTCGTAGCGGCTCCTACGAGCAGTACTTC. Translating gives CSVEVRSGSYEQYF.

This sequence joins TRBV6-6 and TRBJ2-1; 10 bases are shared with TRBD2. Germline trimming cut 4 bases from V and 3 bases from J; bases unmatched to any gene: 6. This CDR3 spans 16 amino acids. The germline gives CDR1 MNHNY, CDR2 SVGAGI (reference sequence). The CDR3 region is CASSSTLAGVYNEQFF. DNA of the CDR3: TGTGCCAGCAGTTCCACCCTAGCGGGAGTCTACAATGAGCAGTTCTTC.

This clone was counted only a few times. The chain has TRBV5-4 and TRBJ2-2; no clear D gene. Germline V gives CDR1 SGHNT, CDR2 YYREEE (reference sequence). This CDR3 comprises 13 residues. Trimming stripped 1 base from V and 6 bases from J, with 7 bases between. Here the CDR3 reads CASSLYAAGELFF. For the CDR3, the DNA is TGTGCCAGCAGCTTGTACGCAGCCGGGGAGCTGTTTTTT.

This chain uses TRBV4-1 with TRBJ2-2, with 7 nucleotides matching TRBD2. The germline gives CDR1 MGHRA, CDR2 YSYEKL. V trimming: 1 base; J trimming: 4 bases; junction bases outside the gene matches: 3. CDR3 length equals 15 residues. In DNA, the CDR3 is TGCGCCAGCAGCCAAGGACTAGCCGGCACCGGGGAGCTGTTTTTT. Translated: CASSQGLAGTGELFF.

The chain recombines TRBV13 with TRBJ1-1; D not resolved. CDR3 size: 15 residues. Germline loops: CDR1 PRHDT, CDR2 FYEKMQ (reference sequence). V lost 3 bases and J 1 base, leaving 12 bases between the germline ends. As DNA, the CDR3 is TGTGCCAGCAGCTTCCTCGGAGGCACGAACACTGAAGCTTTCTTT. This translates into CASSFLGGTNTEAFF.

A single count supports this clone. The chain is built from TRBV4-1 and TRBJ2-7; 7 bases are a match to TRBD1. The length of the CDR3 is 14 residues. Per the germline V gene, CDR1 is MGHRA and CDR2 is YSYEKL. V shed 2 bases and J 7 bases; nucleotides not matched to a gene: 8. The CDR3 bases are TGCGCCAGCAGCCAAAGACAGGGCCCTTATGAGCAGTACTTC. Translated, it gives CASSQRQGPYEQYF.

V and J are TRBV7-9 and TRBJ1-3; D ambiguous. The germline V gene has CDR1 SEHNR and CDR2 FQNEAQ (reference sequence). The CDR3 contains 15 residues. Trimming cost V 5 bases and J 4 bases, with 15 bases left between them. CDR3 nucleotide sequence: TGTGCCAGCAGCCCATGGGCCACCGAGGGAAACACCATATATTTT. As protein: CASSPWATEGNTIYF.

The chain has TRBV5-8 and TRBJ2-7, with 9 bases fitting TRBD2. Trimming took 7 bases from V and 3 from J; bases not matched to a gene: 2. This CDR3 is built from 12 residues. CDR1 is SGHTS, CDR2 YDEGEE, per germline. The CDR3 DNA reads TGTGCCAGCGGGACTAGCTTCTACGAGCAGTACTTC. This gives the protein CASGTSFYEQYF.

The V call is TRBV19, the J call TRBJ2-5; TRBD2 is a possible D gene (6 bases). The CDR3 contains 13 residues. Trimming cost V 7 bases and J 5 bases, with 14 bases left between them. The germline V gene encodes CDR1 LNHDA and CDR2 SQIVND (reference sequence). DNA of the CDR3: TGTGCCAGTACCACAGCGGGTGAGGAGACCCAGTACTTC. Translated, it gives CASTTAGEETQYF.

V and J are TRBV19 and TRBJ1-1; D is perhaps TRBD1 (5 bases). V lost 1 base, J lost 1 base, and 10 bases lay in between. CDR1 and CDR2 from the germline V gene are LNHDA and SQIVND (reference sequence). The CDR3 covers 15 residues. As DNA, the CDR3 is TGTGCCAGTAGTATAGCAGGGATGGGGAACACTGAAGCTTTCTTT. Protein product: CASSIAGMGNTEAFF.

This rearrangement joins TRBV18 to TRBJ2-1, with 8 bases that match TRBD1. This CDR3 is 17 amino acids long. CDR1 is KGHSH, CDR2 LQKENI, per germline. With V trimmed by 2 bases and J by 0 bases, 6 bases remained unmatched. CDR3 sequence (DNA): TGTGCCAGCTCACCATCCACAGGGGGACCCTCCTACAATGAGCAGTTCTTC. It translates to CASSPSTGGPSYNEQFF.

This clone turned up a few times. V is TRBV29-1 and J is TRBJ2-7, with TRBD2 as a possible D gene (5 bases). Trimming removed 6 bases from V and 0 bases from J, with 18 bases in between. The CDR3 is made up of 15 amino acids. CDR1 and CDR2 (germline): SQVTM, ANQGSEA. This chain's CDR3 is CSVAGGGRSSYEQYF. Here the CDR3 DNA reads TGCAGCGTCGCTGGTGGCGGGCGAAGCTCCTACGAGCAGTACTTC.

This clone has only a few counts. The gene calls are TRBV4-2 and TRBJ1-4; possible D gene TRBD1, 5 bases. V was clipped by 1 base and J by 0 bases, with 15 bases between them. The CDR3 has 18 residues. Germline loops: CDR1 LGHNA, CDR2 YNFKEQ. CDR3: CASSQGVGLRATNEKLFF. The DNA for the CDR3 is TGTGCCAGCAGCCAAGGGGTCGGCCTCAGGGCAACTAATGAAAAACTGTTTTTT.

This clone was observed a single time. The genes are TRBV15 and TRBJ2-1; a weak D match, TRBD2 (6 bases). The CDR3 loop spans 16 amino acids. V shed 5 bases and J shed 4 bases, with 18 bases lying between them. From germline, CDR1 is LNHNV and CDR2 YYDKDF (reference sequence). CDR3 in DNA: TGTGCCACCAGCTCGCTTGGGAGTAGCGGTTACAATGAGCAGTTCTTC. Protein sequence: CATSSLGSSGYNEQFF.

V and J are TRBV4-3 and TRBJ1-3; TRBD1 agrees at 8 bases. The germline V gene has CDR1 LGHNA and CDR2 YSLEER. The V gene end was trimmed by 3 bases and the J gene end by 7 bases; junction bases not matched to a gene: 8. The CDR3 has 15 residues. In nucleotides, the CDR3 is TGCGCCAGCAGCCAGATCACCGGACAGGGTAACACCATATATTTT. Protein: CASSQITGQGNTIYF.

The J gene is TRBJ2-1, the V gene TRBV7-9, with 9 nucleotides matching TRBD1. This CDR3 spans 16 amino acids. Germline trimming cut 5 bases from V and 2 bases from J; bases unmatched to any gene: 7. Germline loops: CDR1 SEHNR, CDR2 FQNEAQ (reference sequence). CDR3: CASSTWTGETYNEQFF. The CDR3, as DNA: TGTGCCAGCAGCACCTGGACAGGGGAAACCTACAATGAGCAGTTCTTC.

The chain uses TRBV28 and TRBJ1-2; 11 positions agree with TRBD1. Germline CDR1 MDHEN, CDR2 SYDVKM. The J segment lost 7 bases and the V segment lost 2 bases, leaving 3 bases of the junction unmatched. The CDR3 is 14 amino acids. The CDR3 coding sequence is TGTGCCAGCAGTTTAGGACAGGGGGCCGGTGGCTACACCTTC. Translated, it gives CASSLGQGAGGYTF.

The V call is TRBV5-6, the J call TRBJ2-7; TRBD2 agrees at 10 bases. V was clipped by 2 bases and J by 2 bases; unmatched bases: 1. Germline CDR1 SGHDT, CDR2 YYEEEE. The CDR3 spans 14 residues. CDR3 in amino acids: CASSFTSGAYEQYF. DNA of the CDR3: TGTGCCAGCAGCTTCACTAGCGGGGCCTACGAGCAGTACTTC.

The J gene is TRBJ1-6, the V gene TRBV30, with D tentatively TRBD1 (6 bases). This CDR3 has 13 residues. Per germline, CDR1 GTSNPN and CDR2 SVGIG (reference sequence). Trimming stripped 4 bases from V and 8 bases from J, with 12 bases between. For the CDR3, the DNA is TGTGCCTGGACGTACGGGGGGCATTCACCCCTCCACTTT. Translated, it gives CAWTYGGHSPLHF.

This clone was seen only once. This rearrangement joins TRBV9 to TRBJ2-3; the match to TRBD2 covers 12 bases. Germline CDR1 is SGDLS and CDR2 is YYNGEE. CDR3 length equals 15 residues. V lost 3 bases and J lost 2; bases outside the gene matches: 1. CDR3 amino acids: CASSASGRATDTQYF. In nucleotides, the CDR3 is TGTGCCAGCAGCGCTAGCGGGAGGGCCACAGATACGCAGTATTTT. Variable domain in full (rest from reference TRBV9 and TRBJ2-3): DSGVTQTPKHLITATGQRVTLRCSPRSGDLSVYWYQQSLDQGLQFLIQYYNGEERAKGNILERFSAQQFPDLHSELNLSSLELGDSALYFCASSASGRATDTQYFGPGTRLTVL.